These T cell receptor gamma chains were read from a single sample in a study of gamma-delta T cells after stem cell transplantation. TCRdb reanalysed the RT-PCR reads via CATT. The profile shows over 2,500 gamma-chain clones, 18% of them singletons. The sample comprised gamma-delta T cells. These receptors came from a human donor. It is not recorded whose cells these are; they may come from a transplant donor. The CDR3 runs from the conserved cysteine through the conserved F or W. Rows give clone size only sometimes, using once, few, many, or a class for an expanded clone.

TRGJP2,few,TRGV2,CATWDRPRGFGDWIKTF,TGTGCCACCTGGGACAGGCCGAGGGGGTTTGGCGATTGGATCAAGACGTTT
TRGJ1/TRGJ2,few,TRGV4,CATWDLRKKLF,TGTGCCACCTGGGACCTGAGGAAGAAACTCTTT
TRGJ1/TRGJ2,few,TRGV3,CATWDRQKKLF,TGTGCCACCTGGGACAGGCAAAAGAAACTCTTT
TRGJ1/TRGJ2,-,TRGV3,CATWDRPHVKLF,TGTGCCACCTGGGACAGGCCTCACGTGAAACTCTTT
TRGJ1/TRGJ2,few,TRGV5,CATWDTPYYKKLF,TGTGCCACCTGGGACACCCCTTATTATAAGAAACTCTTT
TRGJ1/TRGJ2,medium-sized,TRGV9,CALWEAVENKKLF,TGTGCCTTGTGGGAGGCGGTGGAAAATAAGAAACTCTTT
TRGJ1/TRGJ2,medium-sized,TRGV9,CALWRGGYKKLF,TGTGCCTTGTGGAGGGGGGGGTATAAGAAACTCTTT
TRGJ1/TRGJ2,few,TRGV2,CATWDPRKKLF,TGTGCCACCTGGGACCCGCGTAAGAAACTCTTT
TRGJ1/TRGJ2,-,TRGV2,CATWDGPVYKKLF,TGTGCCACCTGGGACGGGCCCGTTTATAAGAAACTCTTT
TRGJ1/TRGJ2,few,TRGV9,CALWGDYKKLF,TGTGCCTTGTGGGGGGATTATAAGAAACTCTTT
TRGJ1/TRGJ2,few,TRGV8,CATWDRGEKLF,TGTGCCACCTGGGATAGGGGGGAGAAACTCTTT
TRGJP1,-,TRGV9,CALWEVRPHTTGWFKIF,TGCGCCTTGTGGGAGGTGAGGCCTCATACCACTGGTTGGTTCAAGATATTT
TRGJ1/TRGJ2,large,TRGV9,CALWEVLLYQKLF,TGTGCCTTGTGGGAGGTGCTCCTCTACCAGAAACTCTTT
TRGJ1/TRGJ2,few,TRGV2,CATWDVPIWEKLF,TGTGCCACCTGGGACGTCCCTATATGGGAGAAACTCTTT
TRGJ1/TRGJ2,-,TRGV3,CATWDQNYYKKLF,TGTGCCACCTGGGACCAAAATTATTATAAGAAACTCTTT
TRGJ1/TRGJ2,few,TRGV4,CATWDGSYYKKLF,TGTGCCACCTGGGATGGCAGCTATTATAAGAAACTCTTT
TRGJ1/TRGJ2,few,TRGV8,CATANYYKKLF,TGTGCCACCGCGAATTATTATAAGAAACTCTTT
TRGJ1/TRGJ2,-,TRGV8,CATWDRRDYKKLF,TGTGCCACCTGGGATAGGCGTGATTATAAGAAACTCTTT
TRGJ1/TRGJ2,-,TRGV9,CALWEKVNNKKLF,TGTGCCTTGTGGGAGAAGGTGAACAATAAGAAACTCTTT
TRGJ1/TRGJ2,few,TRGV8,CATWAPWLVF,TGTGCCACCTGGGCCCCGTGGTTGGTCTTT
TRGJ1/TRGJ2,-,TRGV5,CATWDAKNYYKKLF,TGTGCCACCTGGGACGCAAAGAATTATTATAAGAAACTCTTT
TRGJ1/TRGJ2,few,TRGV3,CATWDKSYKKLF,TGTGCCACCTGGGACAAGAGCTATAAGAAACTCTTT
TRGJ1/TRGJ2,medium-sized,TRGV9,CALWELLNYKKLF,TGTGCCTTGTGGGAGTTATTAAATTATAAGAAACTCTTT
TRGJ1/TRGJ2,-,TRGV2,CATWDGTMNYYKKLF,TGTGCCACCTGGGACGGAACTATGAATTATTATAAGAAACTCTTT
TRGJ1/TRGJ2,-,TRGV9,CALWEVQWAKLF,TGTGCCTTGTGGGAGGTGCAATGGGCGAAACTCTTT
TRGJP1,medium-sized,TRGV3,CATWDGRDVTGWFKIF,TGTGCCACCTGGGACGGGAGAGATGTCACTGGTTGGTTCAAGATATTT
TRGJ1/TRGJ2,-,TRGV2,CATWDGPDYYKKLF,TGCGCCACCTGGGACGGGCCGGATTATTATAAGAAACTCTTT
TRGJ1/TRGJ2,-,TRGV9,CALWEVLNYDKKLF,TGTGCCTTGTGGGAGGTCTTGAATTATGATAAGAAACTCTTT
TRGJ1/TRGJ2,medium-sized,TRGV4,CATWVYYKKLF,TGTGCCACCTGGGTCTATTATAAGAAACTCTTT
TRGJP2,-,TRGV8,CATWGGSSDWIKTF,TGTGCCACCTGGGGGGGGAGTAGTGATTGGATCAAGACGTTT
TRGJ1/TRGJ2,-,TRGV2,CATWDGTTLRKLF,TGTGCCACCTGGGACGGTACTACCTTAAGGAAACTCTTT
TRGJ1/TRGJ2,few,TRGV9,CALWEVLGYKKLF,TGTGCCTTGTGGGAGGTGCTAGGGTATAAGAAACTCTTT
TRGJ1/TRGJ2,-,TRGV3,CATWDRAYKKLF,TGTGCCACCTGGGACAGAGCTTATAAGAAACTCTTT
TRGJ1/TRGJ2,-,TRGV2,CATWDGLGYKKLF,TGTGCCACCTGGGACGGGCTGGGCTATAAGAAACTCTTT
TRGJ1/TRGJ2,-,TRGV3,CATWDRRYYKKLF,TGTGCCACCTGGGACAGGCGGTATTATAAGAAACTCTTT
TRGJ1/TRGJ2,-,TRGV4,CATWDGLWGYKKLF,TGTGCCACCTGGGATGGGCTTTGGGGTTATAAGAAACTCTTT
TRGJ1/TRGJ2,few,TRGV4,CATWDGPAHKKLF,TGTGCCACCTGGGATGGGCCCGCCCATAAGAAACTCTTT